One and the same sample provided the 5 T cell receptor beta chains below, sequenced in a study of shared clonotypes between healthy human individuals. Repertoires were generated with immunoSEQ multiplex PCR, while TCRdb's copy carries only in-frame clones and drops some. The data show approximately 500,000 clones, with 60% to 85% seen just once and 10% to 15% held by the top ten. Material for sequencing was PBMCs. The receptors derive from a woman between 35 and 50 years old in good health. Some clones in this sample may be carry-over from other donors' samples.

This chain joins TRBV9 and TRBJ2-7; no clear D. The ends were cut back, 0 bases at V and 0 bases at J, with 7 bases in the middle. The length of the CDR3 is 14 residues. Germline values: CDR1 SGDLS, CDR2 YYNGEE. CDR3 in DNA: TGTGCCAGCAGCGTAGCGGCAGGCTCCTACGAGCAGTACTTC. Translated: CASSVAAGSYEQYF.

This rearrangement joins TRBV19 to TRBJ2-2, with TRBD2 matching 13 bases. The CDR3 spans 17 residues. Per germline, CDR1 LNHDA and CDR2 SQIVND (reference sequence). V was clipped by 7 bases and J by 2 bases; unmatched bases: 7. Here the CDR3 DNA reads TGTGCCAGTAACAGGGGACTAGCGGGGATAAACACCGGGGAGCTGTTTTTT. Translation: CASNRGLAGINTGELFF.

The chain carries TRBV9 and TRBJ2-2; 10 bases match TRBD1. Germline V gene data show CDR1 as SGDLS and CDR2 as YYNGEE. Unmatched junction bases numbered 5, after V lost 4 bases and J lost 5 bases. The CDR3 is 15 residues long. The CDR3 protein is CASSLGQGGTGELFF. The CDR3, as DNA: TGTGCCAGCAGCCTTGGACAGGGGGGAACCGGGGAGCTGTTTTTT.

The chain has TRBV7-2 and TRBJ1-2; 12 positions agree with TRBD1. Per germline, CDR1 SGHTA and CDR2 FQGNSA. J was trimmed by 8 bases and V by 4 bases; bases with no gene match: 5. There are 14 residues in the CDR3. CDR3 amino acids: CASSWDRGLRGYTF. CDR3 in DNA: TGTGCCAGCAGCTGGGACAGGGGGCTTAGAGGCTACACCTTC.

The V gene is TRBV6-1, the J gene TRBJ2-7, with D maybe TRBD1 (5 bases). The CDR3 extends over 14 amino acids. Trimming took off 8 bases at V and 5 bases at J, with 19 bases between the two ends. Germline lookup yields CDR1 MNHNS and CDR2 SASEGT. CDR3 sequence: CASEQVGDLHEQYF. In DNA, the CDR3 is TGTGCCAGCGAACAGGTAGGCGACCTCCACGAGCAGTACTTC.